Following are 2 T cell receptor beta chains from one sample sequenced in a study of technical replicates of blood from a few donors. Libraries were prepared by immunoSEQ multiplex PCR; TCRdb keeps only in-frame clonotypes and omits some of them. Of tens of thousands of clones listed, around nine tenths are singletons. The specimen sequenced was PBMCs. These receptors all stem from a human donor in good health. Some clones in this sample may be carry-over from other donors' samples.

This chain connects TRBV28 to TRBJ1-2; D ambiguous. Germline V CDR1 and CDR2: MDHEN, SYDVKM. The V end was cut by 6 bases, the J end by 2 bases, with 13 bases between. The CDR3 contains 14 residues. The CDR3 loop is CASSTWGVNYGYTF. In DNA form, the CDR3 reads TGTGCCAGCAGCACTTGGGGAGTAAACTATGGCTACACCTTC.

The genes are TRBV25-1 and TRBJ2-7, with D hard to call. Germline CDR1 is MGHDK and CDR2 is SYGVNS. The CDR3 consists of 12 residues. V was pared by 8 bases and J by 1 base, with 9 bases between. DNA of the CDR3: TGTGCCAGCCGCCCGGGTTCCTACGAGCAGTACTTC. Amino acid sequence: CASRPGSYEQYF.